This is a list of T cell receptor beta chains from one sample in a study of control samples from healthy donors and cancer patients. This table comes from immunoSEQ multiplex PCR, and its TCRdb copy is limited to in-frame clones, with some not included. In the table there are around 130,000 clones, around nine tenths of which are singletons. Sequenced input: blood. These receptors all come from a man under 40 in good health. Each CDR3 is given with its conserved first and last residue. D genes are given only for firm matches. Clone size is stated in some rows and not others, as once, few, many or a class when expanded.

d_call clone_size j_call v_call cdr3_aa cdr3_nt
. few TRBJ1-2 TRBV10-3 CAISESPPGIIYGYTF TGTGCCATCAGTGAGTCTCCCCCAGGGATAATCTATGGCTACACCTTC
. . TRBJ1-4 TRBV3-1/TRBV3-2 CASSQAKLIAPKLFF TGTGCCAGCAGCCAAGCAAAACTCATCGCCCCAAAACTGTTTTTT
. once TRBJ1-2 TRBV6-5 CASSQTGTYYGYTF TGTGCCAGCAGTCAAACCGGGACCTACTATGGCTACACCTTC
TRBD1 . TRBJ1-2 TRBV2 CASAMTGQGYTF TGTGCCAGCGCGATGACAGGGCAGGGCTACACCTTC
. once TRBJ2-7 TRBV5-1 CASSPSLEEQYF TGCGCCAGCAGCCCCTCTCTGGAAGAGCAGTACTTC
. few TRBJ1-3 TRBV6-5 CASSYSAAGNTIYF TGTGCCAGCAGTTACTCGGCAGCTGGAAACACCATATATTTT
. . TRBJ1-2 TRBV11-2 CASSLQGYGYTF TGTGCCAGCAGCTTACAGGGCTATGGCTACACCTTC
. . TRBJ1-6 TRBV27 CASSFQGSYNSPLHF TGTGCCAGCAGTTTCCAGGGCTCCTATAATTCACCCCTCCACTTT
TRBD1 . TRBJ1-2 TRBV24-1 CATSDNGQAWGYTF TGTGCCACCAGTGACAACGGACAGGCATGGGGCTACACCTTC
. few TRBJ2-5 TRBV6-2/TRBV6-3 CASSYSKVQETQYF TGTGCCAGCAGTTACAGTAAGGTTCAAGAGACCCAGTACTTC
. . TRBJ1-2 TRBV29-1 CSVRSPSQSTGYGYTF TGCAGCGTCCGTAGCCCGAGTCAGTCGACTGGCTATGGCTACACCTTC
. once TRBJ1-6 TRBV19 CASSIGGDSPLHF TGTGCCAGTAGTATTGGGGGGGATTCACCCCTCCACTTT
. . TRBJ1-6 TRBV2 CASTYRENSPLHF TGTGCCAGCACCTACAGGGAGAATTCACCCCTCCACTTT
TRBD1 . TRBJ2-2 TRBV10-1 CASTSGQGETGELFF TGCGCCAGCACATCGGGACAGGGCGAAACCGGGGAGCTGTTTTTT
TRBD1 . TRBJ1-3 TRBV28 CAGTRTGTGNTIYF TGTGCCGGAACAAGGACAGGGACAGGAAACACCATATATTTT
TRBD2 . TRBJ2-1 TRBV6-2/TRBV6-3 CASSPGRGVWDEQFF TGTGCCAGCAGCCCCGGACGGGGGGTATGGGATGAGCAGTTCTTC
. . TRBJ2-5 TRBV18 CASSRGTQETQYF TGTGCCAGCTCACGCGGGACTCAAGAGACCCAGTACTTC
. . TRBJ1-6 TRBV6-6 CASSYSSRDSPLHF TGTGCCAGCAGTTACTCTTCGAGGGATTCACCCCTCCACTTT
. . TRBJ1-1 TRBV2 CASSEPFLAVNTEAFF TGTGCCAGCAGTGAGCCATTCCTGGCGGTGAACACTGAAGCTTTCTTT
. . TRBJ2-5 TRBV27 CASSFRTVNRQETQYF TGTGCCAGCAGTTTCAGAACAGTCAACCGTCAAGAGACCCAGTACTTC
. . TRBJ1-5 TRBV30 CAWSRGESNQPQHF TGTGCCTGGAGCCGGGGGGAAAGCAATCAGCCCCAGCATTTT
TRBD1 . TRBJ1-2 TRBV5-1 CASSLYVQGLGSAYGYTF TGCGCCAGCAGCTTGTACGTACAGGGGTTGGGTAGCGCCTATGGCTACACCTTC